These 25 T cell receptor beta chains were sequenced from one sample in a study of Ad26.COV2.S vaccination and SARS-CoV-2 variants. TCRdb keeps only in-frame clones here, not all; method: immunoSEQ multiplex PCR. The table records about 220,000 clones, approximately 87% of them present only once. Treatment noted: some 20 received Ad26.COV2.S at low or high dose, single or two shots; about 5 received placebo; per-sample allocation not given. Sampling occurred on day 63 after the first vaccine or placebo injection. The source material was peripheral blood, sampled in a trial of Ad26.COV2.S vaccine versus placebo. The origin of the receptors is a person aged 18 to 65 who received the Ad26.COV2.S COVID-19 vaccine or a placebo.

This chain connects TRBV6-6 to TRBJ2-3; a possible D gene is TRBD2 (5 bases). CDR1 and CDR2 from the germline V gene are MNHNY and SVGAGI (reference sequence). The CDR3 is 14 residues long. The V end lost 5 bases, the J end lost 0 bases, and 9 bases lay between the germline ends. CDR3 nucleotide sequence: TGTGCCAGCAGTGCCCGAGGGAGCACAGATACGCAGTATTTT. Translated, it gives CASSARGSTDTQYF.

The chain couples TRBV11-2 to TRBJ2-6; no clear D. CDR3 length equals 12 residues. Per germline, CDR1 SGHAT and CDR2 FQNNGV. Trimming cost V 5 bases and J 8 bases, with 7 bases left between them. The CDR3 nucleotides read TGTGCCAGCAGCCCCCGTTCCAACGTCCTGACTTTC. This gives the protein CASSPRSNVLTF.

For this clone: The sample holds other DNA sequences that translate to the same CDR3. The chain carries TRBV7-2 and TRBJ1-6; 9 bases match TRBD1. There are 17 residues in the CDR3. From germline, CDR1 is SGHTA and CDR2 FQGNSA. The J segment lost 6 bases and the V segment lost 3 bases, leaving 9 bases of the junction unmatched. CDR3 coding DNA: TGTGCCAGCAGCTTGTTGGGTTTACAGGGGGCTAATTCACCCCTCCACTTT. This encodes CASSLLGLQGANSPLHF.

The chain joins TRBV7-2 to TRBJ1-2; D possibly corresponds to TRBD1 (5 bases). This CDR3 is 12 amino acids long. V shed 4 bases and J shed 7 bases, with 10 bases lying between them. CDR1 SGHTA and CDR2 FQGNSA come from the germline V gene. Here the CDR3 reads CASSYPGSGYTF. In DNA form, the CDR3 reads TGTGCCAGCAGCTATCCAGGGAGTGGCTACACCTTC.

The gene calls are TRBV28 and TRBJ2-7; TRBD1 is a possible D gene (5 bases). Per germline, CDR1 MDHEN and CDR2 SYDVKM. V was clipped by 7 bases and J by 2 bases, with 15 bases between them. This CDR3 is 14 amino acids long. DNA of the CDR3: TGTGCCAGCAACATCCTGGACAAGCCCTACGAGCAGTACTTC. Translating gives CASNILDKPYEQYF.

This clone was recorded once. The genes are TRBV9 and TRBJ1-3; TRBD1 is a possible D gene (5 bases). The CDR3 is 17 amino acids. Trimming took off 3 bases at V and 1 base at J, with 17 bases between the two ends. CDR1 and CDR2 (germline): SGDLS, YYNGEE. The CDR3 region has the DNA TGTGCCAGCAGCGCCCCGGTGCAGGCAGGGTCTGGAAACACCATATATTTT. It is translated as CASSAPVQAGSGNTIYF. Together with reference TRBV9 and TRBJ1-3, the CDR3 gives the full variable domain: DSGVTQTPKHLITATGQRVTLRCSPRSGDLSVYWYQQSLDQGLQFLIQYYNGEERAKGNILERFSAQQFPDLHSELNLSSLELGDSALYFCASSAPVQAGSGNTIYFGEGSWLTVV.

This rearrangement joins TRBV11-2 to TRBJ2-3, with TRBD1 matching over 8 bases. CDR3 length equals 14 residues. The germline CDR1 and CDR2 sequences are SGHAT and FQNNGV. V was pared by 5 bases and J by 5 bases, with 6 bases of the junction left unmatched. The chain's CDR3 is CASSDGQGRDTQYF. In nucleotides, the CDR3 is TGTGCCAGCAGCGACGGACAGGGAAGAGATACGCAGTATTTT.

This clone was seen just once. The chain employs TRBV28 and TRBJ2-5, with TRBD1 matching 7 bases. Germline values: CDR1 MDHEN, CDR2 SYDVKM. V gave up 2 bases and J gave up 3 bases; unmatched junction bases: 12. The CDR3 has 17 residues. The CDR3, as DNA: TGTGCCAGCAGTTTAAGTTTCGGCGCCACAGGGGAAGAGACCCAGTACTTC. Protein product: CASSLSFGATGEETQYF.

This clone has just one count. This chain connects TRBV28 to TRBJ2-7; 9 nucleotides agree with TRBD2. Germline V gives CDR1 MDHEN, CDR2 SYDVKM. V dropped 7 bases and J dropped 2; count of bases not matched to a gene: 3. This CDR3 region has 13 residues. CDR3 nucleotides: TGTGCCAGCACCCCTAGCGGGGCCTACGAGCAGTACTTC. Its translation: CASTPSGAYEQYF.

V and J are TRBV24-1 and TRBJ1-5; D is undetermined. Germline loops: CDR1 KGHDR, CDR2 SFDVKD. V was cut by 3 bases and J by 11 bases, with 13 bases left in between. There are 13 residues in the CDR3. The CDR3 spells CATSDTIDNAQHF. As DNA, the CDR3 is TGTGCCACCAGTGATACCATTGACAATGCCCAGCATTTT.

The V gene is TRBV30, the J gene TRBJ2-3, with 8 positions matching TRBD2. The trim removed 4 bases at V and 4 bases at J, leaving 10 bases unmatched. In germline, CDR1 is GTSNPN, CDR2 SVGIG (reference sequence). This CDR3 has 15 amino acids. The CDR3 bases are TGTGCCTGGAATGACGGGACTAGGGGGGCAGATACGCAGTATTTT. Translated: CAWNDGTRGADTQYF.

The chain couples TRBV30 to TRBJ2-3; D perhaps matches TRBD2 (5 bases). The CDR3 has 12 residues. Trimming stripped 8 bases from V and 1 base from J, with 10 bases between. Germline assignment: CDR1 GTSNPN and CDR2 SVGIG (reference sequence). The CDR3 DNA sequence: TGTGCCACTAGAATAGGCACAGATACGCAGTATTTT. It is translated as CATRIGTDTQYF.

The CDR3: CASSAGTGRTEAFF. The CDR3 DNA reads as TGTGCCAGCAGTGCCGGGACAGGGAGGACTGAAGCTTTCTTT. The V and J genes are TRBV5-5 and TRBJ1-1, with TRBD1 matching 9 bases. The CDR3 has 14 amino acids. Germline lookup yields CDR1 SGHKS and CDR2 YYEKEE (reference sequence). V dropped 5 bases and J dropped 5; count of bases not matched to a gene: 7.

The CDR3 sequence: CASRSPTSYEQYF. The CDR3 DNA reads TGTGCCAGCAGATCGCCCACTTCCTACGAGCAGTACTTC. V usage is TRBV2 and J usage is TRBJ2-7, with no clear D. Trimming removed 6 bases at V and 1 base at J, with 10 bases between. This CDR3 region has 13 residues. The V gene's germline CDR1 is SNHLY and CDR2 FYNNEI.

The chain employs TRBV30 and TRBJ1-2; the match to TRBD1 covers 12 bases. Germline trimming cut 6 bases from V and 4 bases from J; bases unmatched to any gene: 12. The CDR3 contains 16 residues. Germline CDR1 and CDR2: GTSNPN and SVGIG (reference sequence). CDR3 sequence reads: CACITGTGGPRYGYTF. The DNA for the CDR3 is TGTGCCTGTATCACCGGGACAGGGGGCCCCCGCTATGGCTACACCTTC.

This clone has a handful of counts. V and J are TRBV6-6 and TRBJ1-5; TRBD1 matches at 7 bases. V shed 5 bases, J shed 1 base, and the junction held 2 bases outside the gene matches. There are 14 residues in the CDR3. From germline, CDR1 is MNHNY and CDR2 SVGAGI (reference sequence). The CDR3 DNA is TGTGCCAGCAGTCCACAGGGGAGCAATCAGCCCCAGCATTTT. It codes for CASSPQGSNQPQHF.

The CDR3 DNA is TGTGCCAGCAGCTTGGGGGGGGCAGGGGCGCGTCCCCTCCACTTT. It yields the protein CASSLGGAGARPLHF. The rearrangement links TRBV5-5 to TRBJ1-6; TRBD1 is a possible D gene (6 bases). Germline V gives CDR1 SGHKS, CDR2 YYEKEE (reference sequence). The CDR3 consists of 15 residues. V lost 0 bases to trimming and J lost 13 bases, with 17 bases between them.

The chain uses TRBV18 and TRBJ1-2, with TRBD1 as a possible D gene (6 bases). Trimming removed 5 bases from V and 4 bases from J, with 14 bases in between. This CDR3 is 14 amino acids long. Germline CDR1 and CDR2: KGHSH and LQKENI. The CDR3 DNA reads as TGTGCCAGCTCATCTACAGGGTACGCCTATGGCTACACCTTC. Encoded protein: CASSSTGYAYGYTF.

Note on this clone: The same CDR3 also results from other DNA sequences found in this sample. CDR3 protein: CASSYSSNQPQHF. As DNA, the CDR3 is TGTGCCAGCAGTTACTCGTCGAATCAGCCCCAGCATTTT. The chain combines TRBV6-5 with TRBJ1-5; D remains ambiguous. V lost 0 bases and J 4 bases, leaving 4 bases between the germline ends. From germline, CDR1 is MNHEY and CDR2 SVGAGI. This CDR3 contains 13 residues.

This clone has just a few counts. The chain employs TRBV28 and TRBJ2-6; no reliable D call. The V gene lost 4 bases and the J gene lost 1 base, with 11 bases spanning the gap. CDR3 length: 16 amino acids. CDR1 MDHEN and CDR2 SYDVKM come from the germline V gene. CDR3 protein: CASSSAEFSGANVLTF. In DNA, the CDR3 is TGTGCCAGCAGTTCGGCAGAGTTTTCTGGGGCCAACGTCCTGACTTTC.

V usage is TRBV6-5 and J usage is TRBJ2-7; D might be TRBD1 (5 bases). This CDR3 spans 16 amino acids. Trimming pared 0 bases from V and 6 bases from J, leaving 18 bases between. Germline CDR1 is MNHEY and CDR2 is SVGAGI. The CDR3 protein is CASSYSTAGRAFEQYF. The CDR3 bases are TGTGCCAGCAGTTACTCGACAGCAGGTAGGGCCTTCGAGCAGTACTTC.

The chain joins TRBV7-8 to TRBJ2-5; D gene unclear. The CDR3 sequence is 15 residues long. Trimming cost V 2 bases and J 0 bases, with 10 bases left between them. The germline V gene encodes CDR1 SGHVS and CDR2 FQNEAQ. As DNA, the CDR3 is TGTGCCAGCAGCTTATATGACGAGTACCAAGAGACCCAGTACTTC. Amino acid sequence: CASSLYDEYQETQYF.

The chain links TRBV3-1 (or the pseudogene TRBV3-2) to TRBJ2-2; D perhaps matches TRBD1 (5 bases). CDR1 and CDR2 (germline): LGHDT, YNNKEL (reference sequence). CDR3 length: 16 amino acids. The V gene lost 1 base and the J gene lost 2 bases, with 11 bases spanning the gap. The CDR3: CASSQGQTANTGELFF. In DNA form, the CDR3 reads TGTGCCAGCAGCCAAGGGCAGACAGCAAACACCGGGGAGCTGTTTTTT.

The CDR3 region is CASSPGSEQFF. The CDR3 nucleotides read TGTGCCAGCAGTCCAGGGTCTGAGCAGTTCTTC. The chain carries TRBV28 and TRBJ2-1; D possibly corresponds to TRBD1 (5 bases). Deletions cut 5 bases from V and 9 bases from J, with 8 bases between. CDR1 and CDR2 from the germline V gene are MDHEN and SYDVKM. This CDR3 is built from 11 residues.

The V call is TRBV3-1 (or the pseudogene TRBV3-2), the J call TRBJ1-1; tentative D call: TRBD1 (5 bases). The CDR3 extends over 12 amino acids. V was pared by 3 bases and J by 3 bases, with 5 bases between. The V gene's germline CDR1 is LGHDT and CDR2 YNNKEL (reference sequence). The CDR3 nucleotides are TGTGCCAGCAGCCAGGGGGACACTGAAGCTTTCTTT. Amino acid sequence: CASSQGDTEAFF.